This TCR beta chain emerged from a study of blood T cells in healthy people across ages. Study-wide results and caveats: Researchers report that TCR beta diversity correlated strongly with naive T cell percentage. Researchers deemed the diversity estimates from one million T cells underestimates.

CDR1 is KGHDR and CDR2 is SFDVKD in the germline V gene. The CDR3 runs 13 residues. The J segment lost 6 bases and the V segment lost 7 bases, leaving 3 bases of the junction unmatched. Of note for this clonotype: The target antigen is unknown.

Using a J-beta primer mix together with a sample-barcoded 5' primer, a second PCR was run for roughly 7 to 12 cycles. TCRdb reprocessed the 5' RACE reads with MiXCR, giving one entry per CDR3 protein. The data hold around 1,000,000 distinct CDR3 sequences, with roughly a quarter observed a single time. Another study also made use of these data, one on T cells of mothers and their children. That source notes: Each child gave 2.5 million to 3.5 million TCR beta CDR3 reads (each mother, over 8.5 million).

V gene TRBV24-1 combines with J gene TRBJ2-5; 11 nucleotides agree with TRBD2. This TCR was recovered from a girl aged 2 to 9 in good health. What was sequenced was blood. In DNA form, the CDR3 reads TGTGCCACCAGCGGGACTAGCGGAAAGACCCAGTACTTC. This translates into CATSGTSGKTQYF.